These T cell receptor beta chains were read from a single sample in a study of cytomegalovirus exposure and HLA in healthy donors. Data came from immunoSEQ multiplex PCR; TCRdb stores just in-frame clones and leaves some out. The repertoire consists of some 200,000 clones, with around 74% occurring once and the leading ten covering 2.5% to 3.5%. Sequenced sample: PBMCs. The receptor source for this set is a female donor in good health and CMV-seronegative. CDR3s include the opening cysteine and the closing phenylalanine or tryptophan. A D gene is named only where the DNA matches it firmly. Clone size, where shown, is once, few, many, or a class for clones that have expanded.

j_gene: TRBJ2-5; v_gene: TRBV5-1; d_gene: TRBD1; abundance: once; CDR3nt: TGCGCCAGCAGTTCGTCTCCGGACAGGGGAGAGACCCAGTACTTC; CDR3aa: CASSSSPDRGETQYF
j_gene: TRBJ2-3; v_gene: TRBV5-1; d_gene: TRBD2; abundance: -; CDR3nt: TGCGCCAGCAGCTTGGCCTCAAGAGCGGGACCAACAGATACGCAGTATTTT; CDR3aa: CASSLASRAGPTDTQYF
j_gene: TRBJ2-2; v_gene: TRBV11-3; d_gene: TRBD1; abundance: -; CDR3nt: TGTGCCAGCAGCTTCCCCTTCGACAGGGGGGGCACCGGGGAGCTGTTTTTT; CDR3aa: CASSFPFDRGGTGELFF
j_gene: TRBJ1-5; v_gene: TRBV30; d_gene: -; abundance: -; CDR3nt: TGTGCCTGGAGTGTAGGGGGTAGTCAGCCCCAGCATTTT; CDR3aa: CAWSVGGSQPQHF
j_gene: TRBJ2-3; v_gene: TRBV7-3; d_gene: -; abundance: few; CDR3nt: TGTGCCAGCAGCTTGGGGCACATCACAGATACGCAGTATTTT; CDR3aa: CASSLGHITDTQYF
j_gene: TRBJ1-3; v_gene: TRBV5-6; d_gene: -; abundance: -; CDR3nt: TGTGCCAGCAGCTCGACAGCTACAGGATCCTCTGGAAACACCATATATTTT; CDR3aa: CASSSTATGSSGNTIYF
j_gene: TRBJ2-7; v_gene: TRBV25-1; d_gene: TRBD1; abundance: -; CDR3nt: TGTGCCAGCAGTGAATACGGGCAGGGGGCCGACGAGCAGTACTTC; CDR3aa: CASSEYGQGADEQYF
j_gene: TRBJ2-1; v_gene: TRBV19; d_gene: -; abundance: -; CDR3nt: TGTGCCAGTAGCTTAGACTATACAGTCTACAATGAGCAGTTCTTC; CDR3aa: CASSLDYTVYNEQFF
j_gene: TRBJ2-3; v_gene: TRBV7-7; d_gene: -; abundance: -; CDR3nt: TGTGCCAGCAGCCCCGGGAAGTTCGAGGGCGCAGATACGCAGTATTTT; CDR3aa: CASSPGKFEGADTQYF
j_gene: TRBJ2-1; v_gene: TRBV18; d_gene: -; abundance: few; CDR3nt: TGTGCCAGCTCACCACACAGAGACAATGAGCAGTTCTTC; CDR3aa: CASSPHRDNEQFF
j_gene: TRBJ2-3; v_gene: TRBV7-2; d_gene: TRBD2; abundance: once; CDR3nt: TGTGCCAGCAGCTCTCGAATACTAGCGGGGGGCCTCACAGATACGCAGTATTTT; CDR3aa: CASSSRILAGGLTDTQYF
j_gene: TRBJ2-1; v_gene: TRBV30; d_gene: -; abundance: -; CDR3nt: TGTGCCTGGGGCGCGGGGTACGGGCAGTTCTTC; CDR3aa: CAWGAGYGQFF
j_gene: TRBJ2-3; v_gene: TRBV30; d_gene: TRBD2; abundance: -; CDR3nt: TGTGCCTGGAGTATTCCCTTGGGACTAGCGGGGGGGGATACGCAGTATTTT; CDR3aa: CAWSIPLGLAGGDTQYF
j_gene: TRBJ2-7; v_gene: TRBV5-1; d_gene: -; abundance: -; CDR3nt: TGCGCCAGCAGCTTGGATGATCGGGAGTCCGACGAGCAGTACTTC; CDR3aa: CASSLDDRESDEQYF
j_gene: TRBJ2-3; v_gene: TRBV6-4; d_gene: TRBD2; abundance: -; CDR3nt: TGTGCCAGCAGTGAGGCTAGCGGGGAAACAGATACGCAGTATTTT; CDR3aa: CASSEASGETDTQYF
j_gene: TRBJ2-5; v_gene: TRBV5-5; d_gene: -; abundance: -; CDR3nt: TGTGCCAGCAGCCGAGAAAGCGGAACACTGTACCAAGAGACCCAGTACTTC; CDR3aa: CASSRESGTLYQETQYF
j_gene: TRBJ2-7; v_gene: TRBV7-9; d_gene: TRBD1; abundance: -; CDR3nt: TGTGCCAGCAGCTCCCTCGGGACAGGTTCCTACGAGCAGTACTTC; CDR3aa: CASSSLGTGSYEQYF
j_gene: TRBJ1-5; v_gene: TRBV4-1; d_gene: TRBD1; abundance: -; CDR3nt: TGCGCCAGCAGCCTCGGGACAGGGGGCCTCAATCAGCCCCAGCATTTT; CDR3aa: CASSLGTGGLNQPQHF
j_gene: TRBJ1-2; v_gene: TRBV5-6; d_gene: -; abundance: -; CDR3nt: TGTGCCAGCAGCCCCGGGAGGCTGGGCGGCTACACCTTC; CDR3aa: CASSPGRLGGYTF
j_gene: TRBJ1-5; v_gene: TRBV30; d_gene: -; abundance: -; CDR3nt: TGTGCCTGGTCGGGGGGTGGGAGCAATCAGCCCCAGCATTTT; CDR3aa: CAWSGGGSNQPQHF
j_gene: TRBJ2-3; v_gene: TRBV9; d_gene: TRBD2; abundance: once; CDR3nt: TGTGCCAGCAGCGTAGGGGTAGCGGGAGTTTCGAGCACAGATACGCAGTATTTT; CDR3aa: CASSVGVAGVSSTDTQYF
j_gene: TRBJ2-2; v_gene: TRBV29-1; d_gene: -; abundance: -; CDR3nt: TGCAGCGTTGACCAGTCCACCGGGGAGCTGTTTTTT; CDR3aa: CSVDQSTGELFF
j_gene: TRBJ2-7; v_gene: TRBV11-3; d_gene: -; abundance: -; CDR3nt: TGTGCCAGCAGCCTCAGGGGGGCTTCCGAGCAGTACTTC; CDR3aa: CASSLRGASEQYF
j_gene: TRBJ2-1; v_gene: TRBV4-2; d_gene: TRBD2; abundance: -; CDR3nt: TGTGCCAGCAGCCAAGAGGGTAGCGGGCTGCTGTACAATGAGCAGTTCTTC; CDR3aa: CASSQEGSGLLYNEQFF
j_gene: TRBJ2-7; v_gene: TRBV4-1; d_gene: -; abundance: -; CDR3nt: TGCGCCAGCAGCCAAGGCGGGCACCTCTCCTACGAGCAGTACTTC; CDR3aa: CASSQGGHLSYEQYF
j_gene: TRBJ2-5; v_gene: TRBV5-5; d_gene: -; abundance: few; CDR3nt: TGTGCCAGCAGCTTGCCGGGGAGGGAGACCCAGTACTTC; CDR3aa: CASSLPGRETQYF
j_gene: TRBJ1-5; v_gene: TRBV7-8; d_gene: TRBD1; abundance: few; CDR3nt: TGTGCCAGCAGCTTAGGGACAGGGTCACAGCCCCAGCATTTT; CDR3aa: CASSLGTGSQPQHF
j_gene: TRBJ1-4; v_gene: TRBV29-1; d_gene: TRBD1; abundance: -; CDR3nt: TGCAGCGTTGAGGGTTTCGGGACAGCTAATGAAAAACTGTTTTTT; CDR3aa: CSVEGFGTANEKLFF
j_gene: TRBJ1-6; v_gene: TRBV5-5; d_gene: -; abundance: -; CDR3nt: TGTGCCAGCAGCCTAAACAGGGCCTATAATTCACCCCTCCACTTT; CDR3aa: CASSLNRAYNSPLHF
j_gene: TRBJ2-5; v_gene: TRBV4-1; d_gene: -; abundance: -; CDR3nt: TGCGCCAGCAGCCAAGGACTGACTCAAGAGACCCAGTACTTC; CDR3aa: CASSQGLTQETQYF
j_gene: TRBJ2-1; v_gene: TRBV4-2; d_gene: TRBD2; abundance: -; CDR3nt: TGTGCCAGCACGACTAGCGGGAGGGACAATGAGCAGTTCTTC; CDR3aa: CASTTSGRDNEQFF
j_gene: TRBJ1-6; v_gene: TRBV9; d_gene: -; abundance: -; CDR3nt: TGTGCCAGCAGCGTAGAGGGGCGACCGAATTCACCCCTCCACTTT; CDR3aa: CASSVEGRPNSPLHF
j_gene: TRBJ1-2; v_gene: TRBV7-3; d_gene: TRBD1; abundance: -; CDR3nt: TGTGCCAGCAGCTTAGGGACAGAGGATGGCTACACCTTC; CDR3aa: CASSLGTEDGYTF
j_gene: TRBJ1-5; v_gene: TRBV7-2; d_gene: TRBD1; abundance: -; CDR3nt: TGTGCCAGCAGCTCAGGGGGCCAGCCCCAGCATTTT; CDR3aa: CASSSGGQPQHF